Below, 13 T cell receptor beta chains from the same sample are listed, as sequenced in a study of cytomegalovirus exposure and HLA in healthy donors. Produced via immunoSEQ multiplex PCR; TCRdb's table is partial and in-frame only. The sample contains 260,000 or so clones, just under 90% of which appear only once. Input material: PBMCs. Receptors were obtained from a man between 18 and 29 years old in good health and CMV-seronegative.

V is TRBV2 and J is TRBJ2-5; 11 bases match TRBD2. The CDR3 loop spans 15 amino acids. Germline CDR1 SNHLY, CDR2 FYNNEI. V lost 1 base and J lost 6; bases outside the gene matches: 4. The CDR3 DNA is TGTGCCAGCAGTGAAGGACTAGCGGGAACCAAGACCCAGTACTTC. Amino acid sequence: CASSEGLAGTKTQYF.

This chain links TRBV7-2 with TRBJ2-5; 8 bases line up with TRBD1. Per germline, CDR1 SGHTA and CDR2 FQGNSA. The CDR3 loop spans 15 amino acids. V dropped 5 bases and J dropped 4; count of bases not matched to a gene: 9. CDR3 region: CASSPTSGTGETQYF. CDR3 in DNA: TGTGCCAGCAGCCCCACATCGGGGACAGGAGAGACCCAGTACTTC.

V and J are TRBV28 and TRBJ1-2; 12 bases agree with TRBD1. Germline CDR1 is MDHEN and CDR2 is SYDVKM. J lost 8 bases, V lost 2 bases, and 6 bases had no gene match. There are 15 residues in the CDR3. The CDR3 nucleotides are TGTGCCAGCAGTTTAACGGGACAGGGGGCTGGCGGCTACACCTTC. Amino acids: CASSLTGQGAGGYTF.

The chain recombines TRBV27 with TRBJ1-6; 9 bases line up with TRBD1. This CDR3 has 16 residues. Germline V lookup: CDR1 MNHEY, CDR2 SMNVEV (reference sequence). The trim removed 5 bases at V and 3 bases at J, leaving 5 bases unmatched. The CDR3 nucleotides are TGTGCCAGCAGTCCCACGGGACAGGGCTATAATTCACCCCTCCACTTT. It codes for CASSPTGQGYNSPLHF.

The sample holds one count of this clone. The chain uses TRBV7-9 and TRBJ2-5; the match to TRBD1 covers 8 bases. The trim removed 3 bases at V and 5 bases at J, leaving 2 bases unmatched. The CDR3 contains 13 residues. Germline lookup yields CDR1 SEHNR and CDR2 FQNEAQ (reference sequence). The CDR3 region has the DNA TGTGCCAGCAGCTTCGCAGGGGGCGAGACCCAGTACTTC. Protein: CASSFAGGETQYF.

V is TRBV7-2 and J is TRBJ2-7; 8 nucleotides match TRBD1. The germline gives CDR1 SGHTA, CDR2 FQGNSA. CDR3 length equals 18 residues. Trimming removed 1 base from V and 1 base from J; junction bases left unmatched: 12. CDR3 bases: TGTGCCAGCAGCTTAGTCCCCCCCGGACAGGGAGTTTCCTACGAGCAGTACTTC. This sequence encodes CASSLVPPGQGVSYEQYF.

The chain is built from TRBV4-3 and TRBJ2-1, with D tentatively TRBD2 (7 bases). From germline, CDR1 is LGHNA and CDR2 YSLEER. The V gene lost 4 bases and the J gene lost 0 bases, with 13 bases spanning the gap. The CDR3 runs to 16 residues. CDR3 nucleotides: TGCGCCAGCAGCCCTGAGGGGGGGCGCTCCTACAATGAGCAGTTCTTC. Its translation is CASSPEGGRSYNEQFF.

The rearrangement uses TRBV2 and TRBJ2-2; no firm D call. The CDR3 spans 13 residues. Germline loops: CDR1 SNHLY, CDR2 FYNNEI. V was trimmed by 2 bases and J by 5 bases, leaving 6 bases between them. The DNA of the CDR3 is TGTGCCAGCAGTGAAATCCCGACCGGGGAGCTGTTTTTT. This encodes CASSEIPTGELFF. Full variable domain (rest looked up from reference TRBV2 and TRBJ2-2): EPEVTQTPSHQVTQMGQEVILRCVPISNHLYFYWYRQILGQKVEFLVSFYNNEISEKSEIFDDQFSVERPDGSNFTLKIRSTKLEDSAMYFCASSEIPTGELFFGEGSRLTVL.

The rearrangement joins TRBV27 to TRBJ2-7; D possibly corresponds to TRBD2 (6 bases). CDR1 MNHEY and CDR2 SMNVEV come from the germline V gene (reference sequence). This CDR3 is built from 14 residues. V lost 3 bases and J 2 bases, leaving 11 bases between the germline ends. As DNA, the CDR3 is TGTGCCAGCAGTTTGGAGGGTAGGGCCTACGAGCAGTACTTC. Amino acids: CASSLEGRAYEQYF.

The V and J genes are TRBV5-4 and TRBJ1-2; no clear D gene. CDR3 length: 16 residues. With 9 bases removed from V and 7 bases from J, the gap between germline ends came to 28 bases. Germline V gene sequence: CDR1 SGHNT, CDR2 YYREEE (reference sequence). CDR3 sequence reads: CAIDEPQKGVYFGYTF. CDR3 DNA: TGTGCCATCGACGAACCTCAAAAGGGAGTATACTTTGGCTACACCTTC.

This clone was detected once. The chain is built from TRBV27 and TRBJ2-1; 9 positions match TRBD2. J lost 1 base, V lost 0 bases, and 10 bases had no gene match. The CDR3 has 19 residues. Per the germline V gene, CDR1 is MNHEY and CDR2 is SMNVEV (reference sequence). In nucleotides, the CDR3 is TGTGCCAGCAGTTTATCTATTGGGGCTAGCGGGGTTTCCTACAATGAGCAGTTCTTC. Protein product: CASSLSIGASGVSYNEQFF.

This rearrangement joins TRBV10-1 to TRBJ2-7, with 10 nucleotides matching TRBD2. Germline CDR1 and CDR2: WNHNN and SYGVQD (reference sequence). The CDR3 length is 17 residues. Unmatched junction bases numbered 15, after V lost 10 bases and J lost 0 bases. The CDR3 region has the DNA TGCGCCAACTCTCCCCCTACTAGCGGGGCAGCCTCCTACGAGCAGTACTTC. Translated, it gives CANSPPTSGAASYEQYF.

This clone was seen only a few times. The chain carries TRBV15 and TRBJ1-5; D remains unclear. The V and J ends lost 4 bases and 4 bases respectively, with 8 bases between them. This CDR3 has 13 residues. The germline V gene encodes CDR1 LNHNV and CDR2 YYDKDF (reference sequence). The CDR3 spells CATSTGQNQPQHF. As DNA, the CDR3 is TGTGCCACCAGCACTGGGCAGAATCAGCCCCAGCATTTT.